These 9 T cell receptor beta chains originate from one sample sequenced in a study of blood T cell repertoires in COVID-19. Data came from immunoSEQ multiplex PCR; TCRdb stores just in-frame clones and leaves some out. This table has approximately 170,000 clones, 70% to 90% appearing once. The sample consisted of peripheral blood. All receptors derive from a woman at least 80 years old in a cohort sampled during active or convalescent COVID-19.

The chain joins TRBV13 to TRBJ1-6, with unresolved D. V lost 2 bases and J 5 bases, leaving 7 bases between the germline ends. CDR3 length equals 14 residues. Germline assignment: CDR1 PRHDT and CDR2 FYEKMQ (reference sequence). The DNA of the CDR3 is TGTGCCAGCAGCTTATCCAGAAATAATTCACCCCTCCACTTT. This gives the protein CASSLSRNNSPLHF.

The CDR3: CASSSMGQGYEKLFF. Written as DNA, the CDR3 is TGTGCCAGCAGCTCCATGGGACAGGGGTATGAAAAACTGTTTTTT. V and J are TRBV5-4 and TRBJ1-4; 10 nucleotides match TRBD1. With 3 bases clipped from V and 6 bases from J, the junction kept 5 bases outside the gene matches. Germline values: CDR1 SGHNT, CDR2 YYREEE (reference sequence). The CDR3 totals 15 residues.

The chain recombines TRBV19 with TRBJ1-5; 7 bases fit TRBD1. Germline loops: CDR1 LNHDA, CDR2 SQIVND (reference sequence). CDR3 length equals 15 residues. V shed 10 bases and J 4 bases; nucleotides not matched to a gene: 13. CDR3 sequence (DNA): TGTGCCACCAGGACAGGTGGAGGCCAAAATCAGCCCCAGCATTTT. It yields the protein CATRTGGGQNQPQHF.

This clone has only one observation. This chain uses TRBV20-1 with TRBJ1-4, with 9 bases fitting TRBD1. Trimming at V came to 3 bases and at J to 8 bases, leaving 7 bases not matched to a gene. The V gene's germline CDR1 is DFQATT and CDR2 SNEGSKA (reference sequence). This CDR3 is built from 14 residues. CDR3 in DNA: TGCAGTGCTAGTCCGGGACAGGGTGACGAAAAACTGTTTTTT. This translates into CSASPGQGDEKLFF.

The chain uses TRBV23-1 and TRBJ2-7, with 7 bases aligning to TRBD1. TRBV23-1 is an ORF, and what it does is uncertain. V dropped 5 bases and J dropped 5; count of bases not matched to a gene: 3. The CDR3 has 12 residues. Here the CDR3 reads CASSSQGHEQYV. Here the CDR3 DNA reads TGCGCCAGCAGTTCACAGGGGCACGAGCAGTACGTC.

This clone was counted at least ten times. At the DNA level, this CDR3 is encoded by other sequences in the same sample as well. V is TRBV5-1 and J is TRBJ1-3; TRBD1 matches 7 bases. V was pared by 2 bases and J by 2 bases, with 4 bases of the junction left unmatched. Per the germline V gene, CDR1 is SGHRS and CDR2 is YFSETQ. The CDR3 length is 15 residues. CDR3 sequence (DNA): TGCGCCAGCAGCTTAGGACAGGTCACTGGAAACACCATATATTTT. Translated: CASSLGQVTGNTIYF.

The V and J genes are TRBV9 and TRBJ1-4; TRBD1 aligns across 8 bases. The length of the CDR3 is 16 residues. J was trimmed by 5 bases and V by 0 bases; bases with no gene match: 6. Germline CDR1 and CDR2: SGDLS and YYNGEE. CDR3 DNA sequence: TGTGCCAGCAGCGTAGCCGGGACAGGTCAAAATGAAAAACTGTTTTTT. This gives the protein CASSVAGTGQNEKLFF.

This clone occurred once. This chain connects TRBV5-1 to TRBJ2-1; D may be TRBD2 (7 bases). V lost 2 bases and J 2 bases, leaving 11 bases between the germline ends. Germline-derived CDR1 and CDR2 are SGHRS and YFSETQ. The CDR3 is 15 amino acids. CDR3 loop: CASSLQGGTYNEQFF. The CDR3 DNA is TGCGCCAGCAGCTTACAGGGAGGGACCTACAATGAGCAGTTCTTC.

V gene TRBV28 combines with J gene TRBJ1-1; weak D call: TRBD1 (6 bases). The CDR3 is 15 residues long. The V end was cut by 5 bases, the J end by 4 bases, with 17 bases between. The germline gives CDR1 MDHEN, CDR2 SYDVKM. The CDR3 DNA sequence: TGTGCCAGCAGTCGCAACACAGGGTATGGCACTGAAGCTTTCTTT. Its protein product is CASSRNTGYGTEAFF.